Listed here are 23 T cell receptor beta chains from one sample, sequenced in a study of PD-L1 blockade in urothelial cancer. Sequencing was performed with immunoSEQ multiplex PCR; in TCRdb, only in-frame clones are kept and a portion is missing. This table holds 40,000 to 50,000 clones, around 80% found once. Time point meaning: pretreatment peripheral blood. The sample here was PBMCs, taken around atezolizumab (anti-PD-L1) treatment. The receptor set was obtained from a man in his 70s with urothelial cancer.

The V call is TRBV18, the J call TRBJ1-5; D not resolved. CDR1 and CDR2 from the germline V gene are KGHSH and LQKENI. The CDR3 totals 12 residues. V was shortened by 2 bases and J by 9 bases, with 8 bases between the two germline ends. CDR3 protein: CASSPEVGPQHF. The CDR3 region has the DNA TGTGCCAGCTCACCAGAAGTCGGGCCCCAGCATTTT.

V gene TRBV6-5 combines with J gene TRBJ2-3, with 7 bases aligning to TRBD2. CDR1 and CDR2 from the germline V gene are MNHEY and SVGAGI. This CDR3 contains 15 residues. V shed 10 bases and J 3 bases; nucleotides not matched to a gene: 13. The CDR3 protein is CATRLSGGGTDTQYF. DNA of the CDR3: TGTGCCACCAGATTGTCGGGAGGAGGTACAGATACGCAGTATTTT.

CDR3 DNA sequence: TGTGCCAGCAGCCAAGGGGCTAGCGGGGGGACTTCCTACGAGCAGTACTTC. It encodes CASSQGASGGTSYEQYF. This chain uses TRBV4-2 with TRBJ2-7, with 11 nucleotides matching TRBD2. This CDR3 contains 17 residues. CDR1 LGHNA and CDR2 YNFKEQ come from the germline V gene. V lost 1 base, J lost 1 base, and 6 bases stayed unmatched.

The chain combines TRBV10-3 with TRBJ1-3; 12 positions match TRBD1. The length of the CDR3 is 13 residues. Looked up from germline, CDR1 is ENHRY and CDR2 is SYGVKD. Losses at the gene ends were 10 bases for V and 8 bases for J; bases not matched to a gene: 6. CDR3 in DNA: TGTGCCACGCGGGACAGGGGGCGCGACACCATATATTTT. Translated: CATRDRGRDTIYF.

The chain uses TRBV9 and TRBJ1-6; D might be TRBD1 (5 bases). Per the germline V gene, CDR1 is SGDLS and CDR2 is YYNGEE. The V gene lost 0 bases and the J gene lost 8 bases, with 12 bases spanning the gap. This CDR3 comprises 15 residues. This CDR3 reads CASSVEGLDDSPLHF. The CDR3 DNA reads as TGTGCCAGCAGCGTAGAGGGACTGGACGATTCACCCCTCCACTTT. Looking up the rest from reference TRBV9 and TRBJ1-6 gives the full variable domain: DSGVTQTPKHLITATGQRVTLRCSPRSGDLSVYWYQQSLDQGLQFLIQYYNGEERAKGNILERFSAQQFPDLHSELNLSSLELGDSALYFCASSVEGLDDSPLHFGNGTRLTVT.

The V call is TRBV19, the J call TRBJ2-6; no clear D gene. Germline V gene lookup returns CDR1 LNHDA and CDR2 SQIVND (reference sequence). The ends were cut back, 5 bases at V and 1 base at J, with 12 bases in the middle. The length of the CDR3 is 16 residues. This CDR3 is CASSAQVPSGANVLTF. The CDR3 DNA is TGTGCCAGTAGTGCCCAGGTTCCGTCTGGGGCCAACGTCCTGACTTTC.

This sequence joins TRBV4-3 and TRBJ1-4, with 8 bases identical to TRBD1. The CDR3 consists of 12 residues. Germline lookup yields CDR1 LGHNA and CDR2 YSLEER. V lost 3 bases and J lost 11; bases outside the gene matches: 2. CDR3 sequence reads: CASSQDREKLFF. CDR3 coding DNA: TGCGCCAGCAGCCAGGACAGGGAGAAACTGTTTTTT.

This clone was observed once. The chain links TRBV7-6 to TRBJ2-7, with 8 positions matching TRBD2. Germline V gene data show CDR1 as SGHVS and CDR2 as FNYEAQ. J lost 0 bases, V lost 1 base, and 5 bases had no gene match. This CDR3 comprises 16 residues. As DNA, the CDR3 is TGTGCCAGCAGCTTAGAAGCGGGAGATAGCTCCTACGAGCAGTACTTC. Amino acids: CASSLEAGDSSYEQYF.

The chain's CDR3 is CASSSRTANQPQHF. As DNA, the CDR3 is TGTGCCAGTAGTTCCCGGACAGCAAATCAGCCCCAGCATTTT. V is TRBV19 and J is TRBJ1-5; tentative D call: TRBD1 (6 bases). V shed 5 bases and J shed 4 bases, with 12 bases lying between them. The CDR3 covers 14 residues. The V gene's germline CDR1 is LNHDA and CDR2 SQIVND (reference sequence).

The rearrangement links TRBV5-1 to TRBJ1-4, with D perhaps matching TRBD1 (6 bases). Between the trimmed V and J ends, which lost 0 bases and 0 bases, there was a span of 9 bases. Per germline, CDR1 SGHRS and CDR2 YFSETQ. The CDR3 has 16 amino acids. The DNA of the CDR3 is TGCGCCAGCAGCTTGGTAACAGGGACAACTAATGAAAAACTGTTTTTT. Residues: CASSLVTGTTNEKLFF.

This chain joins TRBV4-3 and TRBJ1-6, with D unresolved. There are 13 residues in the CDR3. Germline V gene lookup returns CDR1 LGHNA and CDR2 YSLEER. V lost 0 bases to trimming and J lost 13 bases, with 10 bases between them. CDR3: CASSQEPGSPLHF. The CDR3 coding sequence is TGCGCCAGCAGCCAAGAACCGGGATCCCCCCTCCACTTT.

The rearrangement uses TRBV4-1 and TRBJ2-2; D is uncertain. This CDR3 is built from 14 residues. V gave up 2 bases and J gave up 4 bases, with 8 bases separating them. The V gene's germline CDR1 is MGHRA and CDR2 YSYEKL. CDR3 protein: CASSQPLSTGELFF. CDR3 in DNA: TGCGCCAGCAGCCAACCCTTATCCACCGGGGAGCTGTTTTTT.

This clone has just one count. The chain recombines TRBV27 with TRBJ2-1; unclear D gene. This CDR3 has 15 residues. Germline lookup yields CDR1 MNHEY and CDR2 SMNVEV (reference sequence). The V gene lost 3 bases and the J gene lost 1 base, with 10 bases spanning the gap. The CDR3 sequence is CASSFGRQSYNEQFF. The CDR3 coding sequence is TGTGCCAGCAGTTTTGGCAGGCAGTCCTACAATGAGCAGTTCTTC.

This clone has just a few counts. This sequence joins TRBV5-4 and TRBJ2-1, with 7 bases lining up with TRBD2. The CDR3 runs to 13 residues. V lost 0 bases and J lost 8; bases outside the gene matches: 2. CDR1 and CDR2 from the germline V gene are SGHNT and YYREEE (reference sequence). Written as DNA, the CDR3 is TGTGCCAGCAGCTTGGCCCTAGCGGATGAGCAGTTCTTC. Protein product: CASSLALADEQFF.

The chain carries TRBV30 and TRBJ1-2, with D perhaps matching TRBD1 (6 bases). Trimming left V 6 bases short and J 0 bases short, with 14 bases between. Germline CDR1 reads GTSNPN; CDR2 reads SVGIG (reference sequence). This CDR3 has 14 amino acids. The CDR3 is CACTQGNSNYGYTF. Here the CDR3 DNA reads TGTGCCTGTACGCAGGGGAACTCTAACTATGGCTACACCTTC.

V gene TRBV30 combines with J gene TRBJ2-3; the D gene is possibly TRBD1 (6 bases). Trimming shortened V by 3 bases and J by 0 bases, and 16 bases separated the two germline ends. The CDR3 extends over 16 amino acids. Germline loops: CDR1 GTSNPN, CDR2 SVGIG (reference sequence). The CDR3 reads CAWRRGGTRSTDTQYF. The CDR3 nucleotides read TGTGCCTGGAGGAGGGGTGGGACACGAAGCACAGATACGCAGTATTTT.

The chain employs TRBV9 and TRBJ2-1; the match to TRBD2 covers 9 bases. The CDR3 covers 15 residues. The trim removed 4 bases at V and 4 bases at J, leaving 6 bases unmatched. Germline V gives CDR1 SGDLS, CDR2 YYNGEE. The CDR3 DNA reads TGTGCCAGCAGCCCTAGACTAGCGGTGTACAATGAGCAGTTCTTC. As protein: CASSPRLAVYNEQFF.

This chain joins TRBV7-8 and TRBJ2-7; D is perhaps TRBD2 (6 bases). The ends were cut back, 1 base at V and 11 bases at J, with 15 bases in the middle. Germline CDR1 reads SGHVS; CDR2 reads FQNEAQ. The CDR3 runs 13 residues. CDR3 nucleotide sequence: TGTGCCAGCAGCTTAGGTGGGGACTCTCGGGAGTACTTC. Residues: CASSLGGDSREYF.

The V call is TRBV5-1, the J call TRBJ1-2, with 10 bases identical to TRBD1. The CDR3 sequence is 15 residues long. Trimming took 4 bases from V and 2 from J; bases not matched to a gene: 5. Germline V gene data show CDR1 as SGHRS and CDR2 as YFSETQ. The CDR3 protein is CASSREGQGNYGYTF. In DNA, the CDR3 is TGCGCCAGCAGCCGGGAGGGACAGGGGAACTATGGCTACACCTTC.

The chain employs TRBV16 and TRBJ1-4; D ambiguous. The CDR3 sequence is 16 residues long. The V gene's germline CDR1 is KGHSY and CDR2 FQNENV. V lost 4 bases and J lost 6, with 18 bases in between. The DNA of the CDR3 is TGTGCCAGCAGCCCCCTCCGGGAGCCCGGGGATGAAAAACTGTTTTTT. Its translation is CASSPLREPGDEKLFF.

CDR3 in amino acids: CASSSGGQVYNEQFF. CDR3 bases: TGTGCCAGCAGCTCCGGTGGCCAGGTCTACAATGAGCAGTTCTTC. This rearrangement joins TRBV5-4 to TRBJ2-1; D is ambiguous. Germline values: CDR1 SGHNT, CDR2 YYREEE (reference sequence). V gave up 3 bases and J gave up 3 bases, with 13 bases separating them. This CDR3 has 15 amino acids.

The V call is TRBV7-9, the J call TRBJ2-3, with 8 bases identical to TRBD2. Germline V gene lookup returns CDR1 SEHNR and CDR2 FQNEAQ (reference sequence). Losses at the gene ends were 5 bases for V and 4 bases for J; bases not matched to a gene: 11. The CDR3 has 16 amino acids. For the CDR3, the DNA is TGTGCCAGCAGCGCCCCGGGACTAGTCCTCCCAGATACGCAGTATTTT. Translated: CASSAPGLVLPDTQYF.

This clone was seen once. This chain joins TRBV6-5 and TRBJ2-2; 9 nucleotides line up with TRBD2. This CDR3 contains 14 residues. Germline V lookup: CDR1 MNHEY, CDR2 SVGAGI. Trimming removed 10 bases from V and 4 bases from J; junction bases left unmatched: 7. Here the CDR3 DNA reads TGTGCCACCTTAGCGGGAGCCGTCACCGGGGAGCTGTTTTTT. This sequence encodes CATLAGAVTGELFF.